This T cell receptor (beta chain) comes out of a study of cytomegalovirus exposure and HLA in healthy donors (TCRdb year 2017). The study in broad terms: An earlier analysis of roughly 570 of the donors reported 276 Gb of sequence data and approximately 120 million unique TCR beta sequences obtained from about 180 million T cells. In an earlier analysis of 550 to 700 of the donors, high-throughput TCR beta sequencing was used to judge whether each TCR beta V gene segment behaved as functional or pseudogenic. The study was designed to test whether signatures of past pathogen exposure could be identified by cataloging public T cell receptors. A separate validation cohort of more than 100 different subjects was used in addition to the roughly 620-subject first cohort. HLA typing covered class I and class II loci at four-digit resolution. Rather than drawing on any new phenotypic data, the later analysis identified candidate immune exposures from TCR beta sequences and the way those sequences occurred across donors. Donor age, sex, ethnicity and CMV serostatus were collected together with the repertoire data. All discovery cohort repertoires had been generated on a single sequencing platform. Of the 300 to 500 genotyped donors, roughly 76% were placed in the genetic ancestry cluster associated with self-reported Caucasian donors. The study combined high-throughput TCR immunosequencing, statistical association of individual TCRs with disease status, and machine learning to predict cytomegalovirus infection status. About five DR-DQ haplotypes were treated as single units for association and clustering because of strong linkage in the cohort. About 280 gigabases of sequencing data and tens of millions of unique TCR sequences were included in an early release covering about 620 HLA-typed donors. Genome-wide SNP genotypes for about 65% of the 666 donors were used in a later genetic analysis, which treated that subset as a discovery cohort. In a later analysis, previously published TCR beta repertoires from 550 to 700 donors were re-analyzed and high-resolution HLA genotyping was added so that TCR occurrence patterns could be studied. On average, 235,054 unique TCR beta nucleotide sequences were sequenced per donor among several hundred genotyped donors of the cohort, with 15% to 20% of those sequences being non-productive. Using immunosequencing, the study profiled T cell repertoires from fewer than 850 subjects and related those repertoires to cytomegalovirus serostatus. Typing coverage differed by locus: A, B, C, DRB1 and DQB1 were typed in roughly 620-630 donors, DQA1 in 522, DPA1 in 600 to 610, and DPB1 in approximately 450. Findings and caveats that apply to the study as a whole: According to the authors, the approach could potentially be generalized to other disease states and immunological phenotypes. In a later analysis, most CMV-associated TCR beta chains were found to appear HLA-restricted, with HLA associations seemingly driven largely by CMV exposure. A further reported finding was that TCR beta sequences accurately predicted the HLA-A and HLA-B alleles for most subjects in the first cohort. An earlier analysis of some 560 of the donors showed that most TCR beta V segments appeared in productive rearrangements either about 87% or about 30% of the time, which broadly matched IMGT annotations. Because HLA typing was missing for some donors at each locus, association tests included only the typed subset. In a later analysis, several top co-occurrence clusters were reported to appear linked to parvovirus B19, influenza, CMV and Epstein-Barr virus. A group of highly shared sequence variants was considered likely to be a technical artifact of the sequencing pipeline. A later analysis associated about 16,000 TCR beta sequences with specific HLA alleles at a false discovery rate of 0.05. Only TCR beta chains were sequenced in this cohort, and the absence of alpha or paired-chain data limited detectable features. Strong co-occurrence of HLA alleles, especially DR and DQ, made assigning TCR associations to individual alleles difficult. In a later analysis, HLA-associated TCR beta chains showed more clonal expansion and lower generation probabilities than non-associated chains that were equally common. In a later genetic analysis, a missense DCLRE1C variant was associated with V-gene and J-gene trimming of TCR beta chains, and the association was replicated in an independent cohort. The earlier analysis of 587 of the donors excluded approximately 15 rarely observed V segments, including chromosome 9 orphons, because counts were too low. According to a later genetic analysis, donors in an Asian-associated ancestry cluster had fewer N-insertions in productive TCRs than the roughly 670-donor mean. For the cohort, immune exposure information was limited to CMV serostatus. Most TCR sequences were seen in very few donors, while some public TCRs were found in many individuals. In a later analysis, TCR association rates were found to vary across HLA loci, with the most associated TCRs seen for DRB1 alleles and the fewest for HLA-C alleles. Three of the identified cytomegalovirus-associated TCR beta chains were confirmed in vitro to be specific for cytomegalovirus antigens. Sequencing depth was assumed to be roughly uniform across donors in the presence/absence analyses, though that assumption may not hold. Correlated functional status among segregating V segments might reflect linkage disequilibrium, but an unknown experimental factor could not be ruled out. In the study, some 180 TCR beta chains were listed as associated with cytomegalovirus. The classifier was reported to diagnose cytomegalovirus status with high specificity and sensitivity in both the original and validation cohorts. The 87-base-pair reads could not distinguish some IMGT-functional V segments, including TRBV6-2 and TRBV6-3, so those segments were excluded.

Receptor amplification or capture employed the immunoSEQ multiplex PCR assay. For the multiplex PCR, a mixture combining 60 forward primers for TCR Vbeta segments and 13 reverse primers for TCR Jbeta segments was used. Amplification of the CDR3 region of rearranged TCR beta genes was performed with a multiplex PCR assay on genomic DNA. The amplified TCR beta libraries were sequenced on the Illumina HiSeq System as 87-base-pair reads. The authors' pipeline ran thus. A later analysis counted some 80 million unique TCR beta chains across the 650 to 800 repertoires, and roughly 9.9 million of these chains were shared by at least two donors. Raw reads were error-corrected and collapsed into unique sequences with a nearest-neighbor algorithm that merged closely related sequences to remove PCR and sequencing errors. To assign V, D and J gene segments, CDR3 sequences were aligned to IMGT reference sequences. For a sequence to be retained, at least a six-nucleotide match to both a V gene segment and a J gene segment was required. A rearrangement counted as productive if the CDR3 had no stop codons and remained in frame with V and J, and every other rearrangement counted as non-productive. CDR3 was defined by IMGT convention, running from the second conserved V-encoded cysteine to the conserved J-encoded phenylalanine. The earlier analysis of more than 450 of the donors excluded sequences that lacked an unambiguous match to a single V gene segment. In an earlier analysis of 450 to 750 of the donors, a V segment was called functional when productive rearrangements were above 56.7%, and segregating when the standard deviation between donors exceeded 5%. To diagnose cytomegalovirus status from the catalog of TCR beta chain sequences, a statistical classification framework was built. In a later analysis, TCR nucleotide sequences were compared against IMGT/GENE-DB human TR gene sequences so that V and J genes could be assigned. The TCRdist pipeline was used in a later analysis to assign CDR3 sequences and most-parsimonious VDJ recombination scenarios. In a later analysis, each TCR beta chain was defined by its CDR3 amino acid sequence together with its V-gene family, and reads lacking a unique V-gene family were excluded. As a way to deal with suspected cross-contamination and a sequencing artifact, a later analysis dropped more than 500 nucleotide sequences that were highly shared and had low generation probability. A later analysis calculated a clonal expansion index for each public chain from normalized within-repertoire ranks of inferred template counts. A later analysis computed generation probabilities with a VDJ recombination model fitted to out-of-frame rearrangements, and checked the results against IGoR. In a later analysis, hypergeometric tests were used to score TCR-TCR, TCR-HLA and TCR-CMV co-occurrence, with a repertoire-size bias correction applied to TCR pairs. False discovery rates were estimated in a later analysis by permuting HLA or CMV assignments 20 times. A later analysis grouped co-occurring TCRs with DBSCAN, adding TCRdist sequence similarity when clustering within HLA-allele-positive subsets. For co-occurrence clustering, repertoires with fewer than 30,000 or more than 120,000 public chains were excluded, along with roughly 5 repertoires with anomalous nucleotide sharing. This is the immuneACCESS table as TCRdb keeps it, with only in-frame sequences that have V and J called. A part of the clones is gone; compared with another copy, unresolved V genes explain less than half, and the rest is unexplained. V and J calls and clone size follow that table, whereas D and trimming were derived from the DNA. This sample is represented by 180,000 or so clones; over 75% of them were singletons. Jointly, the top ten make up more than 13% of the sample.

The count of this clone is one. Its antigen specificity is not known. Per-base qualities were not stored, and no clone one base away is much larger. CDR1 and CDR2 are drawn from the germline V gene (reference sequence): SEHNR, FQNEAQ. From cysteine to phenylalanine, the CDR3 is 15 amino acids long. CDR3 DNA only is kept here, 45 bases in frame from base 1. Trimming costs V 5 bases and J 1 base, and their ends lie 12 bases apart. The cohort comprised fewer than 700 healthy bone marrow donors. At the time of sampling, every cohort member was nominally healthy, though immune exposures that went unrecorded were likely present. The donor was CMV seropositive and belonged to the group of 250 to 350 seropositive cohort members. A peripheral blood sample was provided by each donor, and peripheral blood mononuclear cells were used for TCR beta sequencing. The Qiagen DNeasy Blood Extraction Kit was used to extract genomic DNA from the blood cell samples.

In this chain, TRBV7-9 is recombined with TRBJ1-3, with the D gene not confidently named. This TCR was recovered from a man aged 50 to 60 in good health and CMV-seropositive. The sample was PBMCs. The CDR3 reads as follows: CASSTQRFSGNTIYF. At the DNA level, the sequence is TGTGCCAGCAGCACCCAACGGTTTTCTGGAAACACCATATATTTT.